Following are 27 T cell receptor beta chains from one sample sequenced in a study of vaccination and CD4 T cells after COVID-19 (dated by TCRdb to 2021 to 2024). Their antigens remain unidentified. The time point label for this specimen denotes: late sampling 161 to 241 days after vaccination in three convalescent patients. Explained via the paper, the treatment or condition label denotes: roughly ten-day PBMC culture with coronavirus spike peptide pools or control peptides (ViraFEST assay). Libraries were constructed by PCR. Sequencing relied on an Illumina iSeq 100. TCR sequencing of DNA from cultured CD4+ T cells used the Oncomine TCR Beta short-read assay at the Johns Hopkins FTIC core. The raw public data were reprocessed by TCRdb itself: fastp quality trimming at Q25, MiXCR clonotype calling, in-frame beta chains only. Identical CDR3 proteins give one entry, which carries the most common genes and DNA. The sample table records 20,000 to 25,000 distinct CDR3 sequences; less than 40% of these occur just once. The ten most abundant clones make up 3% to 3.5% of the sample.

Specimen: CD4+ T cells from blood, cultured in vitro, collected about 7 months after SARS-CoV-2 vaccination. These receptors came from a human donor who had recovered from COVID-19.

The DNA for the CDR3 is TGTGCCAGCAGCTATACAGGGGGCGAGGGCGAGCAGTACTTC. Translation: CASSYTGGEGEQYF. This sequence joins TRBV7-9 and TRBJ2-7, with 9 bases fitting TRBD1. Germline lookup yields CDR1 SEHNR and CDR2 FQNEAQ (reference sequence). The CDR3 length is 14 residues. Trimming at V came to 4 bases and at J to 6 bases, leaving 7 bases not matched to a gene.

The rearrangement joins TRBV28 to TRBJ2-3; 11 bases are a match to TRBD2. The CDR3 loop spans 16 amino acids. The germline V gene encodes CDR1 MDHEN and CDR2 SYDVKM. V was clipped by 8 bases and J by 3 bases; unmatched bases: 10. CDR3 region: CASGLPRLAGTDTQYF. CDR3 nucleotides: TGTGCCAGCGGACTTCCAAGACTAGCGGGAACAGATACGCAGTATTTT.

This clonotype was observed a handful of times. The chain couples TRBV6-1 to TRBJ2-7, with 11 bases matching TRBD2. V trimming: 5 bases; J trimming: 7 bases; junction bases outside the gene matches: 7. The germline CDR1 and CDR2 sequences are MNHNS and SASEGT. The length of the CDR3 is 14 residues. The CDR3 DNA reads TGTGCCAGCAGTCCTACTAGCGGGAGAGGGGAGCAGTACTTC. Encoded protein: CASSPTSGRGEQYF.

This clonotype was counted once. The chain joins TRBV4-2 to TRBJ2-3, with D tentatively TRBD2 (6 bases). Trimming cost V 5 bases and J 5 bases, with 8 bases left between them. CDR3 length: 12 residues. The germline V gene has CDR1 LGHNA and CDR2 YNFKEQ. The CDR3 loop is CASSAGLDTQYF. DNA of the CDR3: TGTGCCAGCAGCGCGGGACTAGATACGCAGTATTTT.

This clonotype is classed as medium-sized. The rearrangement links TRBV27 to TRBJ1-6; possibly TRBD1 for D (5 bases). The CDR3 runs to 14 residues. Germline CDR1 MNHEY, CDR2 SMNVEV (reference sequence). The V and J ends lost 5 bases and 9 bases respectively, with 14 bases between them. Here the CDR3 reads CASSPPGDVSPLHF. As DNA, the CDR3 is TGTGCCAGCAGTCCCCCTGGGGACGTTTCACCCCTCCACTTT.

This clonotype is a singleton in its sample. The V gene is TRBV2, the J gene TRBJ2-5; D remains unclear. This CDR3 has 14 amino acids. Looked up from germline, CDR1 is SNHLY and CDR2 is FYNNEI. V was cut by 4 bases and J by 1 base, with 10 bases left in between. The CDR3 DNA sequence: TGTGCCAGCAGTGTCTATAACTTCCAAGAGACCCAGTACTTC. This encodes CASSVYNFQETQYF. Combining the CDR3 with reference TRBV2 and TRBJ2-5 gives the whole variable domain EPEVTQTPSHQVTQMGQEVILRCVPISNHLYFYWYRQILGQKVEFLVSFYNNEISEKSEIFDDQFSVERPDGSNFTLKIRSTKLEDSAMYFCASSVYNFQETQYFGPGTRLLVL.

The table lists this clonotype with a few counts. One end of the junction does not line up with germline, which may come from a read error. This chain links TRBV7-2 with TRBJ2-5, with TRBD2 identical over 8 bases. In germline, CDR1 is SGHTA, CDR2 FQGNSA. The CDR3 covers 15 residues. CDR3 DNA sequence: TGTGCCAGCAGCTTAGCCCTAGCGGGTCAAGAGATCCAGTACTTC. Amino acids: CASSLALAGQEIQYF.

The rearrangement links TRBV20-1 to TRBJ2-7; D is uncertain. The germline V and J ends were trimmed by 2 bases and 0 bases, with 8 bases remaining between them. The germline V gene has CDR1 DFQATT and CDR2 SNEGSKA (reference sequence). CDR3 size: 13 residues. CDR3 nucleotides: TGCAGTGCTAGATTGGTTTACTCCTACGAGCAGTACTTC. Protein: CSARLVYSYEQYF.

Sample share makes this clonotype medium-sized. V usage is TRBV7-9 and J usage is TRBJ1-3; D not certain. Per germline, CDR1 SEHNR and CDR2 FQNEAQ (reference sequence). This CDR3 is built from 12 residues. V was cut by 0 bases and J by 4 bases, with 1 base left in between. The DNA of the CDR3 is TGTGCCAGCAGCTTAGCGGGAAACACCATATATTTT. It is translated as CASSLAGNTIYF.

V gene TRBV4-3 combines with J gene TRBJ2-7; TRBD2 matches 8 bases. The V gene end was trimmed by 2 bases and the J gene end by 2 bases; junction bases not matched to a gene: 5. Germline V CDR1 and CDR2: LGHNA, YSLEER. CDR3 size: 15 residues. The DNA for the CDR3 is TGCGCCAGCAGCCAATCGGGAGGGGGTACCTACGAGCAGTACTTC. Amino acid sequence: CASSQSGGGTYEQYF.

This clonotype has only a few counts. This chain uses TRBV7-9 with TRBJ2-3; 8 nucleotides line up with TRBD1. The germline V gene encodes CDR1 SEHNR and CDR2 FQNEAQ (reference sequence). The J segment lost 8 bases and the V segment lost 2 bases, leaving 9 bases of the junction unmatched. The CDR3 has 15 residues. CDR3 residues: CASSLLETGVFTQYF. CDR3 DNA: TGTGCCAGCAGCTTATTGGAGACAGGGGTATTTACGCAGTATTTT. Drawing the rest from reference TRBV7-9 and TRBJ2-3, the complete variable domain is DTGVSQNPRHKITKRGQNVTFRCDPISEHNRLYWYRQTLGQGPEFLTYFQNEAQLEKSRLLSDRFSAERPKGSFSTLEIQRTEQGDSAMYLCASSLLETGVFTQYFGPGTRLTVL.

Only a few counts were recorded for this clonotype. CDR3 DNA sequence: TGTGCCAGCAGTACCGGGACTAGCGACGGGGCAGCGACCCAGTACTTC. Its translation is CASSTGTSDGAATQYF. The chain employs TRBV28 and TRBJ2-5, with 10 bases matching TRBD2. V trimming: 5 bases; J trimming: 7 bases; junction bases outside the gene matches: 13. The length of the CDR3 is 16 residues. Germline lookup yields CDR1 MDHEN and CDR2 SYDVKM.

In this sample, this clonotype turned up a few times. V is TRBV6-1 and J is TRBJ1-1; D unclear. Germline values: CDR1 MNHNS, CDR2 SASEGT. There are 14 residues in the CDR3. V was cut by 6 bases and J by 1 base, with 12 bases left in between. The CDR3 DNA reads as TGTGCCAGCAGACTTCGACTGGGGAACACTGAAGCTTTCTTT. Protein: CASRLRLGNTEAFF.

The CDR3 is CASSEGEGDWNTQYF. The CDR3 bases are TGTGCCAGCAGTGAAGGGGAGGGGGACTGGAATACGCAGTATTTT. V gene TRBV6-4 combines with J gene TRBJ2-3, with D perhaps matching TRBD2 (7 bases). V dropped 3 bases and J dropped 7 bases, with 17 bases sitting between them. The germline V gene encodes CDR1 MRHNA and CDR2 SNTAGT. This CDR3 region has 15 residues.

This clonotype was seen many times. The CDR3 DNA sequence: TGCAGTGCCCAGGGTTTGGAGACCCAGTACTTC. Residues: CSAQGLETQYF. The chain is built from TRBV20-1 and TRBJ2-5, with D possibly matching TRBD1 (5 bases). Germline V gives CDR1 DFQATT, CDR2 SNEGSKA (reference sequence). Trimming pared 6 bases from V and 5 bases from J, leaving 10 bases between. This CDR3 has 11 amino acids.

This clonotype was recorded a few times. This sequence joins TRBV6-5 and TRBJ2-3; 7 bases fit TRBD2. CDR1 MNHEY and CDR2 SVGAGI come from the germline V gene. V shed 0 bases and J 6 bases; nucleotides not matched to a gene: 3. CDR3 length equals 14 residues. CDR3 nucleotide sequence: TGTGCCAGCAGTTACTCAGCGGGAATGGATACGCAGTATTTT. Protein: CASSYSAGMDTQYF.

The chain has TRBV20-1 and TRBJ2-7, with D possibly being TRBD2 (5 bases). V was cut by 0 bases and J by 3 bases, with 18 bases left in between. This CDR3 spans 16 amino acids. The germline V gene encodes CDR1 DFQATT and CDR2 SNEGSKA (reference sequence). CDR3 region: CSARESQRPLNYEQYF. The CDR3 bases are TGCAGTGCTAGAGAGTCACAGCGGCCACTTAACTACGAGCAGTACTTC.

The rearrangement links TRBV27 to TRBJ2-2; 8 bases line up with TRBD1. CDR1 MNHEY and CDR2 SMNVEV come from the germline V gene (reference sequence). V lost 3 bases, J lost 2 bases, and 2 bases stayed unmatched. The CDR3 has 15 residues. The CDR3 region has the DNA TGTGCCAGCAGTTTCAGGGGGCTAAACACCGGGGAGCTGTTTTTT. This translates into CASSFRGLNTGELFF.

V usage is TRBV6-2 or TRBV6-3 and J usage is TRBJ1-2; tentatively, D is TRBD1 (6 bases). CDR3 length: 15 amino acids. Deletions cut 7 bases from V and 3 bases from J, with 18 bases between. Germline V gives CDR1 MNHEY, CDR2 SVGEGT. The CDR3: CASTERGGPDYGYTF. The CDR3 DNA reads as TGTGCCAGCACCGAGCGTGGGGGCCCAGACTATGGCTACACCTTC.

This chain uses TRBV5-1 with TRBJ2-1, with 9 bases fitting TRBD2. The CDR3 spans 16 residues. J gave up 5 bases and V 2 bases, and 8 bases lay outside the gene matches. Germline lookup yields CDR1 SGHRS and CDR2 YFSETQ. CDR3 protein: CASSLPGLAAHNEQFF. CDR3 DNA sequence: TGCGCCAGCAGCTTACCGGGACTAGCCGCTCACAATGAGCAGTTCTTC.

This rearrangement joins TRBV21-1 to TRBJ2-1; no check of the table's D call, TRBD2, against the DNA was made. TRBV21-1 is noted as a pseudogene. The CDR3 has 15 residues. The chain's CDR3 is CASSKGTRRYNEQFF. The CDR3 coding sequence is TGTGCCAGCAGCAAAGGGACTAGAAGGTACAATGAGCAGTTCTTC.

The CDR3 DNA reads as TGTGCCAGTAGTACCACAGGGGGCGATTCTGGCTACACCTTC. Its translation: CASSTTGGDSGYTF. This chain connects TRBV19 to TRBJ1-2; 9 nucleotides line up with TRBD1. Germline V gene sequence: CDR1 LNHDA, CDR2 SQIVND (reference sequence). The CDR3 runs to 14 residues. V trimming: 4 bases; J trimming: 7 bases; junction bases outside the gene matches: 7.

This chain links TRBV4-2 with TRBJ1-5; unclear D gene. V lost 0 bases to trimming and J lost 0 bases, with 9 bases between them. The germline V gene has CDR1 LGHNA and CDR2 YNFKEQ. The CDR3 has 16 amino acids. The CDR3 coding sequence is TGTGCCAGCAGCCAAGATGGGCACAATAGCAATCAGCCCCAGCATTTT. The encoded protein is CASSQDGHNSNQPQHF.

V is TRBV7-8 and J is TRBJ1-3; the D is unclear. V dropped 5 bases and J dropped 7 bases, with 18 bases sitting between them. The CDR3 contains 15 residues. The germline CDR1 and CDR2 sequences are SGHVS and FQNEAQ. The CDR3 loop is CASSPTAGGPNTIYF. The DNA of the CDR3 is TGTGCCAGCAGCCCGACGGCTGGAGGCCCTAACACCATATATTTT.

V is TRBV5-4 and J is TRBJ2-5, with 9 bases lining up with TRBD2. V lost 4 bases and J lost 3; bases outside the gene matches: 4. In germline, CDR1 is SGHNT, CDR2 YYREEE (reference sequence). This CDR3 has 14 amino acids. The CDR3 region is CASSPTSGKETQYF. CDR3 DNA sequence: TGTGCCAGCAGCCCGACTAGCGGTAAAGAGACCCAGTACTTC.

This clonotype was picked up one time. V gene TRBV5-5 combines with J gene TRBJ2-5; TRBD2 agrees at 9 bases. Germline V gene lookup returns CDR1 SGHKS and CDR2 YYEKEE (reference sequence). The CDR3 runs to 20 residues. V shed 0 bases and J 5 bases; nucleotides not matched to a gene: 20. This CDR3 reads CASSLEGWGGRAVRGETQYF. In DNA, the CDR3 is TGTGCCAGCAGCTTGGAAGGTTGGGGCGGGAGGGCCGTGAGGGGTGAGACCCAGTACTTC. The whole variable domain, filled in from reference TRBV5-5 and TRBJ2-5, reads DAGVTQSPTHLIKTRGQQVTLRCSPISGHKSVSWYQQVLGQGPQFIFQYYEKEERGRGNFPDRFSARQFPNYSSELNVNALLLGDSALYLCASSLEGWGGRAVRGETQYFGPGTRLLVL.

This chain joins TRBV28 and TRBJ1-3; TRBD1 might be the D (5 bases). The CDR3 is 15 amino acids. The germline gives CDR1 MDHEN, CDR2 SYDVKM. The V gene lost 8 bases and the J gene lost 8 bases, with 22 bases spanning the gap. CDR3 DNA sequence: TGTGCCAGCTACCCCGCGAGGGGCGTCGGGGACACCATATATTTT. This translates into CASYPARGVGDTIYF.